These T cell receptor beta chains were read from a single sample in a study of tumor and adjacent non-tumor tissue in lung cancer. TCRdb fed the multiplex PCR reads into MiXCR, producing one record per CDR3 protein. Among over 110,000 distinct CDR3 sequences listed, roughly 66% were seen once. The sample taken for sequencing was lung tumor tissue. These receptors were collected from a man between 60 and 75 years old with small cell lung cancer. CDR3s include the opening cysteine and the closing phenylalanine or tryptophan.

>16|TRBJ2-7|TRBV11-3
CVSSLWGRGIHYEQYF
>16|TRBJ2-1|TRBV10-3
CAISESGGGQYNERFF
>16|TRBJ2-1|TRBV20-1
CSARVTSTTSYNEQLF
>16|TRBJ2-2|TRBV11-2
CTSSPRWDRMAGELFF
>15|TRBJ2-3|TRBV10-3
CAISDLGSGSDTQYF
>16|TRBJ2-2|TRBV11-3
CASSPHRGSSTGELFF
>17|TRBJ2-1|TRBV20-1
CSARDCGGRAEVNEQFF
>12|TRBJ2-5|TRBV2
CASSEMYETHYF
>13|TRBJ2-7|TRBV29-1
CSVDTQSRGEQYF
>14|TRBJ2-2|TRBV6-1
CATKRDPATGELFF
>14|TRBJ2-1|TRBV15
CATKASRTDNEQFF
>14|TRBJ2-2|TRBV24-1
CATSERGHTGELFF
>18|TRBJ2-3|TRBV6-2/TRBV6-3
CASSPIPNLEGLTDTQYF
>19|TRBJ2-3|TRBV12-3/TRBV12-4
CASSYSRVGIALGTDTRYF
>13|TRBJ2-4|TRBV6-1
CASSVRLGNIQYF
>15|TRBJ2-7|TRBV5-1
CASSWGLSGDYEQYF
>15|TRBJ2-1|TRBV11-2
CAGSFVSPPHSEQVF
>15|TRBJ1-4|TRBV20-1
CSARMDRVTNEKLFF
>11|TRBJ2-3|TRBV7-9
CASSEGDTQYF
>14|TRBJ2-3|TRBV7-9
CASSSPGQGDTQYF
>17|TRBJ2-1|TRBV11-2
CASSSPGLTGSCNEQFF
>17|TRBJ2-3|TRBV11-3
CASNPPGRRSRTDTQYF
>15|TRBJ2-7|TRBV29-1
CSVEDLRQTTYEQYF
>15|TRBJ2-4|TRBV10-3
CAISAVVGGVNIQYF
>15|TRBJ2-2|TRBV28
CASSSDGASTGELFF
>16|TRBJ2-3|TRBV5-4
CASSLVVSGVLDTQYF